This T cell receptor beta chain was found in a study of blood T cell repertoires in COVID-19 (dated by TCRdb to the early 2020s). Regarding the research as a whole: Collaborator samples came from the United States, Italy and Spain and covered acute and convalescent phases of COVID-19. Where HLA class I and class II types were available, the types were taken from metadata supplied by the sample provider, not from assay-based typing. The repertoires were made available in a free public database intended to serve as a resource for research on the immune response to SARS-CoV-2. The sample metadata nearly always contained a de-identified subject ID, COVID-19 status, age in years and sex. The prospective study material was composed of cDNA or gDNA derived from T cells, B-cell-depleted T cells, or PBMCs. Subjects who had been exposed to COVID-19, were actively infected with it, or had recovered from it provided the deeply sampled blood TCRbeta repertoires that made up the dataset. The samples were drawn from the first 160 participants of the ongoing ImmuneRACE study and from 1,254 subjects provided by 6 global collaborators.

TCRbeta CDR3 regions were amplified from genomic DNA by means of the immunoSEQ Assay, a bias-controlled multiplex PCR. As for the original processing: Nucleated cell counts per sample were estimated from amplification of reference gene primers within the assay. Sequence reads were collapsed and filtered to measure the absolute abundance of every unique TCRbeta CDR3 rearrangement. Productive Simpson clonality was computed per sample as the square root of Simpson's diversity index over productive rearrangements. TCRdb provides this immuneACCESS table in a form limited to in-frame rearrangements. Some clones are lacking; in checked studies, under half of them reflect an unresolved V gene, and why the rest are absent is not known. V and J calls and clone size are copied from that table; D and trimming were computed from the DNA. The sample contains fewer than 350,000 clones, roughly 90% of them found a single time. Together, the top ten hold under 15% of the sample.

A note on this clone: Its antigen has not been determined. No base quality information exists; no much larger clone differs at one position.

In Seattle, one collaborating source enrolled patients while the infection was active and tracked those patients longitudinally over the course of disease. Each collaborating institution followed its own protocols to collect whole blood in K2EDTA tubes. For TCRbeta analysis, collaborators shipped samples in one of three forms: frozen whole blood, isolated PBMCs, or DNA extracted from either of those sample types. The study at large found these results: The amount of clinical and demographic metadata varied by source and participant and was provided uncurated.

Sequences MNHEY (CDR1) and SVGAGI (CDR2) are obtained from the germline V gene. Clipping removes 0 bases from V and 5 bases from J, with 3 as the unmatched junction base count. Reading from cysteine to phenylalanine, the CDR3 counts 14 amino acids. Only the CDR3 DNA is retained, 42 bases long and in frame from the first base. What was sequenced was peripheral blood. The source is a woman in her seventies with COVID-19, enrolled during active disease. Recombination linked TRBV6-5 to TRBJ1-1; 7 central nucleotides agree with TRBD1. The CDR3 has the sequence CASSYSGGWTEAFF. Here is the DNA: TGTGCCAGCAGTTACTCAGGGGGCTGGACTGAAGCTTTCTTT.